This TCR beta chain derives from a study of CD8+CD57+ T cells in acquired aplastic anemia (dated by TCRdb to the late 2010s). Background for the entire study: On average, sorted CD4+ and CD8+ cells yielded around 3.4 ug of extracted DNA, with a range of about 0.18 to 30 ug. CD8+CD57+ expansion was defined as a frequency above the mean frequency observed in healthy subjects. Study-level results and caveats: Roughly 30 CD8+ CDR3 sequences were shared between patients and controls but appeared highly expressed in patients and within their immunodominant clones. Between patients and healthy controls, no significant difference in CD8+ Simpson's diversity was found (P=0.060).

The CDR3 numbers 13 residues from cysteine through phenylalanine. Of all the DNA, just the CDR3 is kept, 39 bases in frame from base 1. According to the germline V gene (reference sequence), CDR1 reads DFQATT and CDR2 reads SNEGSKA. The junction shows trimming of 5 bases on V and 5 bases on J, plus 15 bases between the germline ends. Profiling of TCR beta VDJ combinations and CDR3 sequences used genomic DNA as the template. TCR repertoire sequencing was run on an Illumina HiSeq 2000. The authors' analysis ran thus. Repertoire assessment relied on Simpson's diversity index, CDR3 size and DJ length profiles, and TRBV/TRBJ rearrangement plots. The most abundant DNA sequence in the deep sequencing data was taken as the immunodominant clone. CDR3 amino acid sequences were screened for sharing across subjects and compared with published repertoires and the VDJdb database. The public reads were quality trimmed at Q25 with fastp and then assembled into clones with MiXCR by TCRdb, keeping productive beta chains. Entries are consolidated by CDR3 protein sequence, retaining the most common genes and DNA. These V and J calls rely on TCRdb rather than the paper's analysis. The sample table contains 250,000 to 300,000 distinct CDR3 sequences; only one count was recorded for under 60% of them. Roughly 1.2% of the sample is taken by the ten largest.

Concerning this clonotype: The target of this receptor is not known. Within one base of it there is no much larger clone, and no base qualities were kept.

Flow cytometry had shown CD8+CD57+ cell expansion in the patients selected for sequencing. Severe acquired aplastic anemia was diagnosed in all patients according to International Study of Aplastic Anemia and Agranulocytosis and Camitta criteria. No therapy had been received by the patients at the time of blood sampling. The study deep-sequenced TCR repertoires of sorted CD4+ and CD8+ blood T cells from severe aplastic anemia patients and healthy subjects. Patients were enrolled under clinicaltrials.gov protocols 00001620, 01623167, 00001397, 00071045, 00081523 and 00961064 in the USA. Ficoll-Paque density gradient centrifugation was used to isolate peripheral blood mononuclear cells. CD4+ and CD8+ T cells were sorted by FACS or magnetic beads before DNA extraction.

This receptor was identified in a human donor with aplastic anemia. The chain joins TRBV20-1 to TRBJ2-5, with no reliable assignment of the D segment. Sequenced input: sorted CD4+, CD8+, or CD8+CD57+ T cells (not recorded which) from PBMCs. The CDR3 in this case is CSALDSLGETQYF. The nucleotide sequence reads TGCAGTGCTCTCGACTCGCTAGGGGAGACCCAGTACTTC.